One sample yielded the 30 T cell receptor beta chains listed below, sequenced in a study of blood T cell repertoires in COVID-19. TCRdb's copy holds only in-frame clones and misses some; the assay was immunoSEQ multiplex PCR. The sample contains 350,000 or so clones, approximately 89% of which appear only once. Sequenced: peripheral blood. Every receptor here comes from a woman between 55 and 75 years old with COVID-19, enrolled during active disease.

The chain couples TRBV2 to TRBJ1-4; D uncertain. With 7 bases removed from V and 8 bases from J, the gap between germline ends came to 11 bases. The V gene's germline CDR1 is SNHLY and CDR2 FYNNEI. The CDR3 runs 12 residues. The CDR3 loop is CASNRGPEKLFF. As DNA, the CDR3 is TGTGCCAGCAATCGAGGGCCGGAAAAACTGTTTTTT.

CDR3 protein: CASSVRGNQPQHF. CDR3 bases: TGTGCCAGCAGTGTCAGGGGCAATCAGCCCCAGCATTTT. The chain couples TRBV2 to TRBJ1-5; tentatively, D is TRBD1 (5 bases). CDR3 length equals 13 residues. Germline CDR1 reads SNHLY; CDR2 reads FYNNEI. The V and J ends lost 4 bases and 2 bases respectively, with 6 bases between them.

The rearrangement uses TRBV6-5 and TRBJ2-5, with D perhaps matching TRBD2 (6 bases). V shed 4 bases and J shed 3 bases, with 9 bases lying between them. Germline V gives CDR1 MNHEY, CDR2 SVGAGI. The CDR3 runs to 13 residues. CDR3 sequence: CASSWLAEETQYF. DNA of the CDR3: TGTGCCAGCAGTTGGTTAGCGGAAGAGACCCAGTACTTC.

CDR3 DNA sequence: TGTGCCACCAGCAGAGGAACGGAGCGGGCTCGGCAGCCCCAGCATTTT. This codes for CATSRGTERARQPQHF. The chain combines TRBV15 with TRBJ1-5, with unresolved D. V lost 1 base and J 7 bases, leaving 17 bases between the germline ends. Germline V gives CDR1 LNHNV, CDR2 YYDKDF (reference sequence). The CDR3 has 16 residues.

V and J are TRBV6-5 and TRBJ2-7; no definite D call. The CDR3 is made up of 13 amino acids. CDR1 and CDR2 (germline): MNHEY, SVGAGI. The ends were cut back, 0 bases at V and 3 bases at J, with 6 bases in the middle. For the CDR3, the DNA is TGTGCCAGCAGTTACTCGGCCAACTACGAGCAGTACTTC. Translated: CASSYSANYEQYF.

The rearrangement uses TRBV19 and TRBJ1-6; 7 nucleotides agree with TRBD1. Unmatched junction bases numbered 9, after V lost 7 bases and J lost 3 bases. The CDR3 runs 16 residues. The germline CDR1 and CDR2 sequences are LNHDA and SQIVND (reference sequence). The CDR3 protein is CASNAEGAIYNSPLHF. The DNA for the CDR3 is TGTGCCAGTAACGCAGAGGGGGCGATCTATAATTCACCCCTCCACTTT.

The V and J genes are TRBV4-2 and TRBJ1-1, with a weak D call TRBD1 (6 bases). This CDR3 spans 15 amino acids. V was trimmed by 4 bases and J by 0 bases, leaving 12 bases between them. Per the germline V gene, CDR1 is LGHNA and CDR2 is YNFKEQ. The CDR3 DNA reads as TGTGCCAGCAGCCCGGGACAACTAATGAACACTGAAGCTTTCTTT. It translates to CASSPGQLMNTEAFF.

V and J are TRBV5-1 and TRBJ1-1; possible D gene TRBD1, 5 bases. V shed 3 bases and J shed 0 bases, with 9 bases lying between them. The CDR3 spans 14 residues. The germline V gene has CDR1 SGHRS and CDR2 YFSETQ. CDR3 in DNA: TGCGCCAGCAGCTCCGACAGCTTGAACACTGAAGCTTTCTTT. Amino acids: CASSSDSLNTEAFF.

This chain links TRBV23-1 with TRBJ1-2, with 7 positions matching TRBD1. TRBV23-1 is noted as an ORF with a role that remains uncertain. After removal of 4 bases from V and 6 bases from J, the junction contained 5 bases not matched to a gene. CDR3 length equals 13 residues. CDR3 sequence reads: CASSLAGGNGYTF. CDR3 coding DNA: TGCGCCAGCAGTCTGGCAGGGGGTAATGGCTACACCTTC.

The CDR3 sequence is CASSQEFNSGNTIYF. CDR3 sequence (DNA): TGCGCCAGCAGCCAAGAATTCAACTCTGGAAACACCATATATTTT. The chain couples TRBV4-1 to TRBJ1-3; no clear D. V was shortened by 0 bases and J by 0 bases, with 6 bases between the two germline ends. The CDR3 is 15 residues long. Germline V gene lookup returns CDR1 MGHRA and CDR2 YSYEKL.

This rearrangement joins TRBV24-1 to TRBJ2-1, with TRBD2 identical over 10 bases. This CDR3 is 16 amino acids long. The V gene end was trimmed by 4 bases and the J gene end by 4 bases; junction bases not matched to a gene: 6. Per germline, CDR1 KGHDR and CDR2 SFDVKD. The CDR3 coding sequence is TGTGCCACCAGTGACTCACTAGCGGGGACGTACAATGAGCAGTTCTTC. Translating it yields CATSDSLAGTYNEQFF.

This clone was detected once. V usage is TRBV5-1 and J usage is TRBJ2-2; TRBD2 agrees at 10 bases. J lost 1 base, V lost 4 bases, and 4 bases had no gene match. The CDR3 extends over 16 amino acids. Germline V gene sequence: CDR1 SGHRS, CDR2 YFSETQ. CDR3 nucleotide sequence: TGCGCCAGCAGCACTATAGCGGGGGGGAACACCGGGGAGCTGTTTTTT. Encoded protein: CASSTIAGGNTGELFF.

V and J are TRBV5-1 and TRBJ1-2; maybe TRBD1 (5 bases). Trimming pared 0 bases from V and 10 bases from J, leaving 7 bases between. CDR1 SGHRS and CDR2 YFSETQ come from the germline V gene. The CDR3 totals 11 residues. CDR3 amino acids: CASSLGQSYTF. The CDR3 DNA reads TGCGCCAGCAGCTTGGGACAGTCCTACACCTTC.

This clone was seen just once. The genes are TRBV15 and TRBJ2-4; D may be TRBD2 (6 bases). Germline loops: CDR1 LNHNV, CDR2 YYDKDF (reference sequence). Trimming shortened V by 1 base and J by 4 bases, and 14 bases separated the two germline ends. The CDR3 runs 16 residues. CDR3 sequence: CATSRVGAEGKNIQYF. CDR3 sequence (DNA): TGTGCCACCAGCAGAGTAGGGGCGGAGGGGAAAAACATTCAGTACTTC.

V gene TRBV10-3 combines with J gene TRBJ2-1; TRBD2 matches at 10 bases. Germline assignment: CDR1 ENHRY and CDR2 SYGVKD. The CDR3 sequence is 14 residues long. The J segment lost 9 bases and the V segment lost 4 bases, leaving 6 bases of the junction unmatched. The CDR3 region has the DNA TGTGCCATCAGTGGAGCTAGCGGGGGATCTGAGCAGTTCTTC. This translates into CAISGASGGSEQFF.

The V and J genes are TRBV5-1 and TRBJ2-5; 8 nucleotides match TRBD2. The J segment lost 1 base and the V segment lost 1 base, leaving 3 bases of the junction unmatched. CDR3 length: 15 residues. Germline values: CDR1 SGHRS, CDR2 YFSETQ. This chain's CDR3 is CASSLTSGVQETQYF. Here the CDR3 DNA reads TGCGCCAGCAGCTTGACTAGCGGAGTCCAAGAGACCCAGTACTTC. Full variable domain (remainder filled in from reference TRBV5-1 and TRBJ2-5): KAGVTQTPRYLIKTRGQQVTLSCSPISGHRSVSWYQQTPGQGLQFLFEYFSETQRNKGNFPGRFSGRQFSNSRSEMNVSTLELGDSALYLCASSLTSGVQETQYFGPGTRLLVL.

Only one count was recorded for this clone. The chain has TRBV18 and TRBJ2-2; TRBD1 matches 8 bases. Trimming took 5 bases from V and 7 from J; bases not matched to a gene: 6. The CDR3 runs to 14 residues. CDR1 KGHSH and CDR2 LQKENI come from the germline V gene. In nucleotides, the CDR3 is TGTGCCAGCTCAGCCACGACAGGGGTCGGGGAGCTGTTTTTT. Translating gives CASSATTGVGELFF.

The gene calls are TRBV12-3 or TRBV12-4 and TRBJ1-1; TRBD1 matches at 7 bases. The CDR3 covers 12 residues. The ends lost 7 bases at V and 5 bases at J; junction bases unmatched: 4. Written as DNA, the CDR3 is TGTGCCAGCACCAAGGGACAGACTGAAGCTTTCTTT. Translated: CASTKGQTEAFF.

The gene calls are TRBV4-1 and TRBJ2-5; 7 nucleotides match TRBD2. V lost 1 base to trimming and J lost 4 bases; unmatched junction nucleotides: 6. The germline V gene encodes CDR1 MGHRA and CDR2 YSYEKL. The CDR3 extends over 15 amino acids. The CDR3 DNA reads as TGCGCCAGCAGCCAAGTATCACTAGCGAGAGAGACCCAGTACTTC. This gives the protein CASSQVSLARETQYF.

The rearrangement joins TRBV29-1 to TRBJ1-5, with 7 positions matching TRBD1. The V and J ends lost 6 bases and 4 bases, in that order; junction bases with no gene match: 3. This CDR3 spans 12 amino acids. Germline values: CDR1 SQVTM, CDR2 ANQGSEA. CDR3 in amino acids: CSVQGQNQPQHF. The CDR3 nucleotides read TGCAGCGTCCAGGGACAGAATCAGCCCCAGCATTTT.

The rearrangement uses TRBV13 and TRBJ1-1, with D maybe TRBD1 (6 bases). Trimming took 4 bases from V and 4 from J, leaving 19 bases between them. In germline, CDR1 is PRHDT, CDR2 FYEKMQ (reference sequence). The CDR3 contains 16 residues. The CDR3 DNA reads as TGTGCCAGCAGCTCCGTGGGGTGGGGGCGGGTCACTGAAGCTTTCTTT. Translating it yields CASSSVGWGRVTEAFF.

This rearrangement joins TRBV10-3 to TRBJ1-2; 7 positions agree with TRBD1. The CDR3 runs 16 residues. The germline V gene has CDR1 ENHRY and CDR2 SYGVKD. Trimming removed 0 bases from V and 4 bases from J; junction bases left unmatched: 8. The DNA for the CDR3 is TGTGCCATCAGTGAGTCAGCGGCAGGGGGATTCTATGGCTACACCTTC. Translated, it gives CAISESAAGGFYGYTF.

This sequence joins TRBV2 and TRBJ1-2; 8 bases agree with TRBD1. Looked up from germline, CDR1 is SNHLY and CDR2 is FYNNEI. V shed 6 bases and J 7 bases; nucleotides not matched to a gene: 4. This CDR3 has 12 residues. The CDR3 bases are TGTGCCAGCAGGGGACAGGTGCTTGGCTACACCTTC. This gives the protein CASRGQVLGYTF.

The gene calls are TRBV10-3 and TRBJ1-1, with 7 bases identical to TRBD1. The CDR3 sequence is 15 residues long. With V trimmed by 6 bases and J by 10 bases, 17 bases remained unmatched. In germline, CDR1 is ENHRY, CDR2 SYGVKD. CDR3 sequence reads: CAIRASQGTISVAFF. The CDR3 DNA reads TGTGCCATCAGGGCCTCACAGGGGACAATTAGTGTAGCTTTCTTT.

The genes are TRBV9 and TRBJ2-5; TRBD1 matches at 8 bases. CDR3 size: 17 residues. The V and J ends lost 4 bases and 1 base, in that order; junction bases with no gene match: 12. CDR1 is SGDLS, CDR2 YYNGEE, per germline. CDR3 protein: CASSPGGLGTGQETQYF. The CDR3 DNA is TGTGCCAGCAGCCCAGGAGGCCTCGGGACAGGCCAAGAGACCCAGTACTTC.

The chain has TRBV30 and TRBJ1-1; 7 bases fit TRBD1. The CDR3 is 17 residues long. Trimming cost V 0 bases and J 3 bases; bases outside gene matches: 13. From germline, CDR1 is GTSNPN and CDR2 SVGIG (reference sequence). CDR3 in amino acids: CAWSVSRTGVGDTEAFF. Written as DNA, the CDR3 is TGTGCCTGGAGTGTATCCCGCACAGGGGTTGGGGACACTGAAGCTTTCTTT.

V is TRBV28 and J is TRBJ2-7; 10 bases are a match to TRBD1. The CDR3 has 13 residues. With V trimmed by 5 bases and J by 2 bases, 0 bases remained unmatched. Germline CDR1 reads MDHEN; CDR2 reads SYDVKM. The CDR3 bases are TGTGCCAGCAGTGACAGGGGGCCCTACGAGCAGTACTTC. This translates into CASSDRGPYEQYF.

V is TRBV9 and J is TRBJ2-3; 10 nucleotides line up with TRBD2. This CDR3 region has 18 residues. Germline lookup yields CDR1 SGDLS and CDR2 YYNGEE. V shed 1 base, J shed 1 base, and the junction held 9 bases outside the gene matches. The CDR3 protein is CASSVTAGGRKGTDTQYF. The CDR3 DNA reads as TGTGCCAGCAGCGTAACAGCGGGGGGGAGAAAGGGCACAGATACGCAGTATTTT.

This clone appeared a single time. This chain uses TRBV27 with TRBJ1-2; 7 nucleotides match TRBD1. The J segment lost 3 bases and the V segment lost 7 bases, leaving 11 bases of the junction unmatched. The germline V gene has CDR1 MNHEY and CDR2 SMNVEV (reference sequence). CDR3 length: 15 residues. The CDR3 bases are TGTGCCAGCACCCGGGAAGGGGGCGCGTACTATGGCTACACCTTC. Translated: CASTREGGAYYGYTF.

The V call is TRBV7-9, the J call TRBJ2-2, with 7 bases identical to TRBD1. The CDR3 is 14 residues long. Germline V CDR1 and CDR2: SEHNR, FQNEAQ (reference sequence). Unmatched junction bases numbered 7, after V lost 10 bases and J lost 2 bases. The CDR3 sequence: CATKGGSNTGELFF. As DNA, the CDR3 is TGTGCCACAAAAGGGGGCTCCAACACCGGGGAGCTGTTTTTT.